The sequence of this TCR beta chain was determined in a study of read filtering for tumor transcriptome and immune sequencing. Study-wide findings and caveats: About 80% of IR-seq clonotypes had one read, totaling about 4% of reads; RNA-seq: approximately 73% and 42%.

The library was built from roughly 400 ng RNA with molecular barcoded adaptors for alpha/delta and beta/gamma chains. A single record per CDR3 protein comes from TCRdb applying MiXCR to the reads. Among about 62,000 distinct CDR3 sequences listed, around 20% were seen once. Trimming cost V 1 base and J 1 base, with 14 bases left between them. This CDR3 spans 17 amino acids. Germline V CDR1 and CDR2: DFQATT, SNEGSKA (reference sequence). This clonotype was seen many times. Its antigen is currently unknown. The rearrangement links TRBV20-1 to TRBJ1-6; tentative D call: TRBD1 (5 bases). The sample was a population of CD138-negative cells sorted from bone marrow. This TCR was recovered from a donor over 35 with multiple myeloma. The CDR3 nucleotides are TGCAGTGCTAGAGTGGGGGGTGGTATATCCTATAATTCACCCCTCCACTTT. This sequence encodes CSARVGGGISYNSPLHF.